A single sample is the source of the 3 T cell receptor beta chains below, sequenced in a study of blood T cell repertoires in COVID-19. Libraries were prepared by immunoSEQ multiplex PCR; TCRdb keeps only in-frame clonotypes and omits some of them. This sample has about 270,000 clones, with more than 70% found just once. Sequences were obtained from peripheral blood. The receptors stem from a woman between 18 and 29 years old with acute or convalescent COVID-19.

The V gene is TRBV14, the J gene TRBJ2-1, with a tentative D call TRBD2 (6 bases). Trimming stripped 3 bases from V and 2 bases from J, with 17 bases between. This CDR3 region has 17 residues. Germline V lookup: CDR1 SGHDN, CDR2 FVKESK. CDR3 DNA sequence: TGTGCCAGCAGCCAGGAAACCGGGACTCCTACCTACAATGAGCAGTTCTTC. Translated, it gives CASSQETGTPTYNEQFF.

The V and J genes are TRBV20-1 and TRBJ1-2, with a tentative D call TRBD1 (6 bases). The CDR3 loop spans 16 amino acids. Between the trimmed V and J ends, which lost 3 bases and 0 bases, there was a span of 17 bases. CDR1 and CDR2 from the germline V gene are DFQATT and SNEGSKA (reference sequence). CDR3 amino acids: CSASRVRGASNYGYTF. The DNA for the CDR3 is TGCAGTGCTAGTAGGGTACGGGGGGCGTCTAACTATGGCTACACCTTC.

This chain uses TRBV6-2 or TRBV6-3 with TRBJ1-1; the D gene is possibly TRBD1 (5 bases). The CDR3 has 16 amino acids. V dropped 5 bases and J dropped 5 bases, with 21 bases sitting between them. The germline V gene encodes CDR1 MNHEY and CDR2 SVGEGT. CDR3 amino acids: CASSQTRGGRRTEAFF. CDR3 nucleotides: TGTGCCAGCAGTCAAACGCGCGGGGGGAGGAGGACTGAAGCTTTCTTT.